This TCR beta chain was identified during a study of cytomegalovirus exposure and HLA in healthy donors. The wider study: Sequencing of 150 million to 200 million T cells in an earlier analysis found around 110 million unique TCR beta sequences. Unique TCRs numbering approximately 81 million, obtained from HLA-typed donors, made up an early data release.

Notes on the study in general: Cytomegalovirus association was assigned to about 150 TCR beta chains. When analyzed later, a missense DCLRE1C variant was found to be linked to TCR beta V- and J-gene trimming.

The PCR used 60 Vbeta and 13 Jbeta primers. The repertoire was sequenced with immunoSEQ multiplex PCR; TCRdb's copy has only in-frame clones and lacks some. This listing includes about 130,000 clones. V dropped 6 bases and J dropped 4; count of bases not matched to a gene: 6. From germline, CDR1 is SGHDT and CDR2 YYEEEE. There are 14 residues in the CDR3. Points on this clone: The antigen remains undetermined.

Sequencing input: PBMCs. The TCR originated in a woman aged 40 to 50 in good health and CMV-seronegative. This chain connects TRBV5-6 to TRBJ1-3, with 8 bases aligning to TRBD1. This CDR3 reads CASNSRDRGNTIYF. CDR3 bases: TGTGCCAGCAACTCAAGGGACAGGGGAAACACCATATATTTT.